The 9 T cell receptor beta chains given below trace back to one sample, sequenced in a study of blood T cell repertoires in COVID-19. Measured with immunoSEQ multiplex PCR; TCRdb has only the in-frame clones, and not every one. The sample includes more than 95,000 clones, around 70% of them seen just once. Sequenced input: peripheral blood. These receptors came from a man at least 80 years old with COVID-19, enrolled during active disease.

This clone has only one observation. V is TRBV5-4 and J is TRBJ2-2; D is perhaps TRBD2 (6 bases). The length of the CDR3 is 13 residues. The V gene's germline CDR1 is SGHNT and CDR2 YYREEE (reference sequence). Trimming shortened V by 3 bases and J by 10 bases, and 13 bases separated the two germline ends. CDR3 DNA: TGTGCCAGCAGCTCGGGACTGACGGCGGAGCTGTTTTTT. It codes for CASSSGLTAELFF.

The chain joins TRBV23-1 to TRBJ2-5; 11 positions agree with TRBD1. TRBV23-1 belongs to the ORF category, with a function that is uncertain. J was trimmed by 3 bases and V by 0 bases; bases with no gene match: 3. The CDR3 sequence is 16 residues long. CDR3 protein: CASSQSGDRGEETQYF. CDR3 coding DNA: TGCGCCAGCAGTCAATCGGGGGACAGGGGGGAAGAGACCCAGTACTTC.

This clone showed up just a few times. J is TRBJ2-7 and V is TRBV5-5; D gene uncertain. In germline, CDR1 is SGHKS, CDR2 YYEKEE (reference sequence). Trimming stripped 7 bases from V and 2 bases from J, with 10 bases between. The CDR3 runs 12 residues. CDR3 amino acids: CASGYRAYEQYF. In DNA, the CDR3 is TGTGCCAGCGGGTACCGGGCCTACGAGCAGTACTTC.

The genes are TRBV2 and TRBJ1-1, with 8 bases fitting TRBD1. The CDR3 covers 12 residues. After removal of 1 base from V and 12 bases from J, the junction contained 4 bases not matched to a gene. CDR1 and CDR2 (germline): SNHLY, FYNNEI. CDR3 sequence (DNA): TGTGCCAGCAGTGAAGGGGACAGGTTACCTTTCTTT. It encodes CASSEGDRLPFF.

V gene TRBV6-4 combines with J gene TRBJ2-1; TRBD2 is a possible D gene (6 bases). There are 14 residues in the CDR3. The V gene lost 6 bases and the J gene lost 7 bases, with 16 bases spanning the gap. Germline CDR1 reads MRHNA; CDR2 reads SNTAGT. The CDR3 region is CASRRDSRGNEQFF. In DNA form, the CDR3 reads TGTGCCAGCAGGAGGGACTCCCGAGGTAATGAGCAGTTCTTC.

The V and J genes are TRBV4-2 and TRBJ2-7, with a possible D match to TRBD2 (5 bases). The CDR3 is 17 residues long. The germline V gene encodes CDR1 LGHNA and CDR2 YNFKEQ. V was cut by 1 base and J by 3 bases, with 19 bases left in between. Here the CDR3 DNA reads TGTGCCAGCAGCCAAGGTGTAGTTACGGGAATGGGCTACGAGCAGTACTTC. Protein: CASSQGVVTGMGYEQYF.

The V and J genes are TRBV5-1 and TRBJ2-7, with 9 nucleotides matching TRBD2. V was pared by 1 base and J by 4 bases, with 6 bases of the junction left unmatched. The CDR3 length is 15 residues. CDR1 and CDR2 from the germline V gene are SGHRS and YFSETQ. The CDR3: CASSLSLAGGYEQYF. CDR3 coding DNA: TGCGCCAGCAGCTTGTCACTAGCGGGCGGGTACGAGCAGTACTTC.

V is TRBV7-8 and J is TRBJ1-4; 7 nucleotides agree with TRBD1. The germline V gene has CDR1 SGHVS and CDR2 FQNEAQ. The J segment lost 5 bases and the V segment lost 6 bases, leaving 6 bases of the junction unmatched. The CDR3 covers 14 residues. The CDR3 loop reads CASRQGQLNEKLFF. The CDR3 DNA follows: TGTGCCAGCAGACAGGGACAGTTAAATGAAAAACTGTTTTTT.

The J gene is TRBJ2-1, the V gene TRBV6-4, with TRBD2 identical over 9 bases. After removal of 3 bases from V and 5 bases from J, the junction contained 5 bases not matched to a gene. CDR1 is MRHNA, CDR2 SNTAGT, per germline. The CDR3 has 15 residues. The CDR3 here is CASSESSGVHNEQFF. The CDR3 region has the DNA TGTGCCAGCAGTGAGTCTAGCGGGGTACACAATGAGCAGTTCTTC.